These T cell receptor beta chains were read from a single sample in a study of blood T cells in healthy people across ages. Each CDR3 protein is one row after TCRdb ran MiXCR on the 5' RACE reads. Here the sample spans approximately 690,000 distinct CDR3 sequences, approximately 50% being singletons. Sequenced material: blood. These receptors were taken from a man between 60 and 70 years old in good health. CDR3s include the opening cysteine and the closing phenylalanine or tryptophan. D genes are given only for firm matches. Clone size, where shown, is once, few, many, or a class for clones that have expanded.

>TRBD1|TRBV5-1|TRBJ2-5|-
CASTLTGPPQETQYF
TGCGCCAGCACGTTGACAGGGCCCCCCCAAGAGACCCAGTACTTC
>-|TRBV13|TRBJ1-6|few
CASSMGPGRLMNSPLHF
TGTGCCAGCAGCATGGGCCCGGGACGGCTGATGAATTCACCCCTCCACTTT
>TRBD2|TRBV7-9|TRBJ2-3|-
CASSKLLAGGTETQYF
TGTGCCAGCAGCAAATTACTAGCGGGGGGCACAGAGACGCAGTATTTT
>-|TRBV9|TRBJ2-3|-
CASSVAGADTQYF
TGCGCCAGCAGCGTGGCAGGTGCAGATACGCAGTATTTT
>-|TRBV6-6|TRBJ1-6|-
CVSRGAYNSPLHF
TGTGTCTCGAGGGGCGCCTATAATTCACCCCTCCACTTT
>-|TRBV5-1|TRBJ2-2|-
CASSFGGSGELFF
TGCGCCAGCAGCTTCGGGGGATCCGGGGAGCTGTTTTTT
>-|TRBV21-1|TRBJ2-7|-
CATPRGTGGGEQYF
TGTGCCACACCGAGGGGGACGGGGGGCGGCGAGCAGTACTTC
>TRBD2|TRBV20-1|TRBJ2-3|few
CSARLAGGGTDTQYF
TGCAGTGCTAGACTAGCGGGGGGTGGAACAGATACGCAGTATTTT
>TRBD2|TRBV5-6|TRBJ2-7|-
CASSLGAAGSTYEQYF
TGTGCCAGCAGCTTGGGCGCAGCGGGGTCAACCTACGAGCAGTACTTC
>-|TRBV2|TRBJ2-7|-
CASSQPLDRVRSYEQYF
TGTGCCAGCAGTCAACCACTGGACAGAGTGAGGTCCTACGAGCAGTACTTC
>-|TRBV6-5|TRBJ2-5|-
CASSFVSQGEETQYF
TGTGCCAGCAGTTTCGTATCCCAGGGAGAAGAGACCCAGTACTTC
>-|TRBV29-1|TRBJ2-3|-
CSVARESTDTQYF
TGCAGCGTCGCCCGGGAAAGCACAGATACGCAGTATTTT
>-|TRBV7-8|TRBJ2-7|-
CASSLAAEGVEQYF
TGTGCCAGCAGCTTAGCGGCTGAGGGCGTCGAGCAGTACTTC
>TRBD2|TRBV3-1|TRBJ2-1|-
CASSRRTSLYNEQFF
TGTGCCAGCAGCCGGAGGACTAGTTTATACAATGAGCAGTTCTTC
>-|TRBV7-8|TRBJ1-1|once
CASSRRLQASTEVFF
TGTGCCAGCAGCCGACGCCTACAGGCTTCCACTGAAGTTTTCTTT
>-|TRBV4-1|TRBJ2-5|once
CASSQGVQDTGETQYF
TGCGCCAGCAGCCAAGGGGTTCAGGATACGGGTGAGACCCAGTACTTC
>-|TRBV9|TRBJ2-3|few
CASSASYGRTDTQYF
TGTGCCAGCAGCGCTAGCTATGGGCGCACAGATACGCAGTATTTT
>-|TRBV11-3|TRBJ2-5|few
CASSLGITETQYF
TGTGCCAGCAGCTTAGGCATCACCGAGACCCAGTACTTC
>-|TRBV28|TRBJ2-4|-
CASSWGKNIQYF
TGTGCCAGCAGTTGGGGCAAAAACATTCAGTACTTC
>TRBD1|TRBV10-3|TRBJ1-5|-
CATNPSTGGQPQHF
TGTGCCACCAACCCCTCGACAGGGGGCCAGCCCCAGCATTTT
>-|TRBV12-3/TRBV12-4|TRBJ2-7|-
CASSLAGRGSYEQYF
TGTGCCAGCAGTTTAGCAGGGAGGGGGTCCTACGAGCAGTACTTC
>TRBD2|TRBV2|TRBJ2-5|once
CASTLPSGGWETQYF
TGTGCCAGCACCCTGCCTAGCGGGGGGTGGGAGACCCAGTACTTC
>-|TRBV10-3|TRBJ2-6|many
CAIGSGSASGANVLTF
TGTGCCATCGGTTCAGGGTCTGCCTCTGGGGCCAACGTCCTGACTTTC
>-|TRBV15|TRBJ2-3|-
CATSRDWVVDTQYF
TGTGCCACCAGCAGAGATTGGGTGGTAGATACGCAGTATTTT
>TRBD2|TRBV7-2|TRBJ2-1|-
CASGPKRGAEMDRNEQFF
TGTGCCAGCGGACCTAAGCGGGGGGCCGAGATGGACCGAAATGAGCAGTTCTTC
>TRBD1|TRBV20-1|TRBJ1-4|-
CSARGGQFLPSEKLFF
TGCAGTGCTAGGGGGGGACAGTTTTTACCTAGTGAAAAACTGTTTTTT
>TRBD2|TRBV11-2|TRBJ2-4|-
CASSWAAGAGGTQYF
TGTGCCAGCAGTTGGGCCGCAGGGGCGGGGGGCACTCAGTACTTC
>-|TRBV6-5|TRBJ2-3|-
CASSYGATRTDTQYF
TGTGCCAGCAGTTACGGCGCGACGAGGACAGATACGCAGTATTTT
>TRBD1|TRBV25-1|TRBJ1-4|-
CASSEIRGTGDGEKLFF
TGTGCCAGCAGTGAAATCCGGGGGACAGGGGATGGGGAAAAACTGTTTTTT